These T cell receptor beta chains were read from a single sample in a study of T-cell memory formation after mild COVID-19. TCRdb reanalysed the 5' RACE reads using MiXCR and keeps one entry per CDR3 protein. The data show about 350,000 distinct CDR3 sequences, roughly an eighth seen once. Sequencing was performed on PBMCs or a T cell subset sorted from them (not recorded which). These receptors were collected from a man aged 18 to 30 who had mild COVID-19 (a few samples of this study predate the infection). Cell type and time point are not known. Both conserved end residues are trimmed from each CDR3. D genes are given only for firm matches.

d_gene: .; v_gene: TRBV7-9; j_gene: TRBJ2-5; CDR3aa: ASSKGTGETQY
d_gene: .; v_gene: TRBV5-1; j_gene: TRBJ1-1; CDR3aa: ASSLTTANTEAF
d_gene: .; v_gene: TRBV29-1; j_gene: TRBJ2-4; CDR3aa: SVAGIDYIQY
d_gene: .; v_gene: TRBV5-1; j_gene: TRBJ2-1; CDR3aa: ASSLAEGYEQF
d_gene: .; v_gene: TRBV5-1; j_gene: TRBJ1-1; CDR3aa: ASSLGAQTEAF
d_gene: .; v_gene: TRBV30; j_gene: TRBJ2-2; CDR3aa: AWLRRDTGELF
d_gene: .; v_gene: TRBV5-1; j_gene: TRBJ2-1; CDR3aa: ASSLEDRGGQF
d_gene: .; v_gene: TRBV27; j_gene: TRBJ2-7; CDR3aa: ASSLSQDYEQY
d_gene: .; v_gene: TRBV3-1; j_gene: TRBJ2-7; CDR3aa: ASSYRVSSYEQY
d_gene: .; v_gene: TRBV4-1; j_gene: TRBJ1-5; CDR3aa: ASSQVPGGGINQPQH
d_gene: TRBD1; v_gene: TRBV4-3; j_gene: TRBJ2-7; CDR3aa: ASSQGTGVSYEQY
d_gene: .; v_gene: TRBV7-2; j_gene: TRBJ2-1; CDR3aa: ASSLAISEQF
d_gene: .; v_gene: TRBV29-1; j_gene: TRBJ1-1; CDR3aa: SVAPVMGAEAF
d_gene: .; v_gene: TRBV5-1; j_gene: TRBJ2-1; CDR3aa: ASSPDGGANNEQF
d_gene: TRBD2; v_gene: TRBV6-2/TRBV6-3; j_gene: TRBJ2-3; CDR3aa: ASSQGTSGGTRTQY
d_gene: .; v_gene: TRBV7-6; j_gene: TRBJ2-6; CDR3aa: ASSLRATASGANVLT
d_gene: .; v_gene: TRBV2; j_gene: TRBJ2-3; CDR3aa: ASTPDSGSTQY
d_gene: .; v_gene: TRBV11-2; j_gene: TRBJ1-1; CDR3aa: ASTLRGVPGTEAF
d_gene: .; v_gene: TRBV20-1; j_gene: TRBJ2-1; CDR3aa: SARGLGTYNEQF
d_gene: .; v_gene: TRBV20-1; j_gene: TRBJ2-3; CDR3aa: SAAPARRGASTDTQY
d_gene: TRBD1; v_gene: TRBV6-2/TRBV6-3; j_gene: TRBJ1-1; CDR3aa: ASSFVKGQGHRDTEAF
d_gene: TRBD2; v_gene: TRBV5-1; j_gene: TRBJ2-7; CDR3aa: ASSADPGGSYEQY
d_gene: .; v_gene: TRBV20-1; j_gene: TRBJ2-3; CDR3aa: SAREWATDTQY